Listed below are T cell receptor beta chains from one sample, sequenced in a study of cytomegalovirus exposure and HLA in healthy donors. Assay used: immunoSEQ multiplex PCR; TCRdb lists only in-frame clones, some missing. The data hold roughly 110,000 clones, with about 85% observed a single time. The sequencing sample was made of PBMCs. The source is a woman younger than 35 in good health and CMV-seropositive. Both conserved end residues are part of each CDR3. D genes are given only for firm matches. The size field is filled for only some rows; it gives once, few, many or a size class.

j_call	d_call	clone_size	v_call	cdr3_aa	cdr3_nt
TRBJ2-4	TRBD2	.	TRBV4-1	CASSQGLAGGNQQNIQYF	TGCGCCAGCAGCCAAGGACTAGCGGGGGGGAACCAACAAAACATTCAGTACTTC
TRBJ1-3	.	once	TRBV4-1	CASGPEIGESNTIYF	TGCGCCAGCGGGCCCGAGATCGGGGAATCGAACACCATATATTTT
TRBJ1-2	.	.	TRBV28	CASTPRGYGYTF	TGTGCCAGCACCCCTCGGGGTTACGGCTACACCTTC
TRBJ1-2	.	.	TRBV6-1	CASSTGQYYGYTF	TGTGCCAGCAGTACCGGACAGTACTATGGCTACACCTTC
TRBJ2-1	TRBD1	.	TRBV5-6	CASSWDSLSYNEQFF	TGTGCCAGCAGCTGGGACAGCCTCTCCTACAATGAGCAGTTCTTC
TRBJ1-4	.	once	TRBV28	CASSPPGQNEKLFF	TGTGCCAGCAGCCCACCCGGACAGAATGAAAAACTGTTTTTT
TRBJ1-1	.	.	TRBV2	CASSEAIGLEAFF	TGTGCCAGCAGTGAAGCGATCGGACTCGAAGCTTTCTTT
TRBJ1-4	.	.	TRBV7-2	CASSLANYGVEKLFF	TGTGCCAGCAGCTTAGCCAACTATGGCGTTGAAAAACTGTTTTTT
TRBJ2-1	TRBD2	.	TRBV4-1	CASSQESLAGISYNEQFF	TGCGCCAGCAGCCAAGAAAGCCTAGCGGGGATCTCCTACAATGAGCAGTTCTTC
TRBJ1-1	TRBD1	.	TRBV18	CASSLNRGLDTEAFF	TGTGCCAGCTCACTAAACAGGGGGCTCGACACTGAAGCTTTCTTT
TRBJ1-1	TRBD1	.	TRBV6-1	CASSARDRGTEAFF	TGTGCCAGCAGTGCCAGGGACAGGGGAACTGAAGCTTTCTTT